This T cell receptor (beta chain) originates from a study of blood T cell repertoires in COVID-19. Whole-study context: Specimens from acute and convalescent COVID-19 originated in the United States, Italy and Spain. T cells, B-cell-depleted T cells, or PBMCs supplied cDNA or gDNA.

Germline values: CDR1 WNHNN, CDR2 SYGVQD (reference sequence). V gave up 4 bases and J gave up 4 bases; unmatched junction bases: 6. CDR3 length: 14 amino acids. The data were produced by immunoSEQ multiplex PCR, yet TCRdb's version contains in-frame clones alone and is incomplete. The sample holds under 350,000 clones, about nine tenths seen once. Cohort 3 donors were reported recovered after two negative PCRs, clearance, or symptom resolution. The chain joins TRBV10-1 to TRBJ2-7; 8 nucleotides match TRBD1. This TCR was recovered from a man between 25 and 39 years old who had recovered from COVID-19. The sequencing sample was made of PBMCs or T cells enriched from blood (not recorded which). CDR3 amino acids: CASSGSGQEYEQYF. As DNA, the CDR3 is TGCGCCAGCAGTGGTTCGGGACAGGAGTACGAGCAGTACTTC.